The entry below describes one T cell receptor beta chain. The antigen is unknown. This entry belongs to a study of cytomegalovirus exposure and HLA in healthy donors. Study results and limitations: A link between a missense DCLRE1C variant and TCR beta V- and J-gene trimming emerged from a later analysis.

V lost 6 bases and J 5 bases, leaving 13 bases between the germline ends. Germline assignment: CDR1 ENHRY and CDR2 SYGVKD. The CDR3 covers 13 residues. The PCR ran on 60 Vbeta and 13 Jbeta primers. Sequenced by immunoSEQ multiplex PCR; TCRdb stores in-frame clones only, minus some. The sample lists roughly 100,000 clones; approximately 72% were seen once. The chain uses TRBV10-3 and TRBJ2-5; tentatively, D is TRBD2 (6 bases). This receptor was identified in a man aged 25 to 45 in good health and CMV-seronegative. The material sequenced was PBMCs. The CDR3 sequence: CAIRGDLAETQYF. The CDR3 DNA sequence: TGTGCCATCAGAGGGGACTTAGCGGAGACCCAGTACTTC.